The 9 T cell receptor beta chains given below trace back to one sample, sequenced in a study of cytomegalovirus exposure and HLA in healthy donors. Only in-frame clones appear in the TCRdb table, and some are missing; sequencing was by immunoSEQ multiplex PCR. Here the sample spans about 68,000 clones, roughly nine tenths being singletons. Sequencing was done on a sample of PBMCs. The receptors come from a man younger than 30 in good health and CMV-seronegative.

The chain combines TRBV15 with TRBJ2-3; a possible D gene is TRBD1 (6 bases). The CDR3 has 15 amino acids. Looked up from germline, CDR1 is LNHNV and CDR2 is YYDKDF (reference sequence). Trimming removed 0 bases from V and 9 bases from J, with 16 bases in between. The CDR3 region has the DNA TGTGCCACCAGCAGAGAGACGGGCAGGGGTATAACGCAGTATTTT. Amino acids: CATSRETGRGITQYF.

The chain has TRBV6-6 and TRBJ2-7, with 7 bases matching TRBD1. This CDR3 region has 15 residues. In germline, CDR1 is MNHNY, CDR2 SVGAGI (reference sequence). J lost 0 bases, V lost 5 bases, and 7 bases had no gene match. This CDR3 is CASSPGSGGSYEQYF. CDR3 coding DNA: TGTGCCAGCAGTCCCGGGTCAGGGGGCTCCTACGAGCAGTACTTC.

The chain combines TRBV6-6 with TRBJ1-1, with unresolved D. CDR1 is MNHNY, CDR2 SVGAGI, per germline (reference sequence). The CDR3 loop spans 16 amino acids. V shed 7 bases and J shed 1 base, with 19 bases lying between them. CDR3 sequence: CASNLKRPQTNTEAFF. CDR3 bases: TGTGCCAGCAACTTAAAACGCCCCCAAACGAACACTGAAGCTTTCTTT.

A note on this clone: A junction end diverges from the germline sequence, so it may reflect a read error. The chain employs TRBV20-1 and TRBJ2-3, with D perhaps matching TRBD2 (5 bases). The CDR3 contains 8 residues. Germline lookup yields CDR1 DFQATT and CDR2 SNEGSKA (reference sequence). The CDR3 is CTPVFGNF. The CDR3 bases are TGCACCCCCGTATTCGGGAATTTT.

This chain links TRBV19 with TRBJ2-1; 9 nucleotides match TRBD1. The CDR3 totals 15 residues. Germline V gives CDR1 LNHDA, CDR2 SQIVND (reference sequence). Losses at the gene ends were 6 bases for V and 7 bases for J; bases not matched to a gene: 10. The CDR3 is CASSPWGTGYNEQFF. The CDR3 DNA is TGTGCCAGTAGCCCCTGGGGGACAGGGTATAATGAGCAGTTCTTC.

The chain joins TRBV7-2 to TRBJ2-1; 7 bases fit TRBD2. The length of the CDR3 is 15 residues. J lost 4 bases, V lost 1 base, and 4 bases had no gene match. Looked up from germline, CDR1 is SGHTA and CDR2 is FQGNSA. The CDR3 DNA sequence: TGTGCCAGCAGCTTAGGGCTAGCGGAGTACAATGAGCAGTTCTTC. Translating it yields CASSLGLAEYNEQFF.

The chain employs TRBV7-2 and TRBJ2-3; 8 positions match TRBD2. V dropped 2 bases and J dropped 2; count of bases not matched to a gene: 3. Germline loops: CDR1 SGHTA, CDR2 FQGNSA. The CDR3 runs 15 residues. The CDR3: CASSLNGRATDTQYF. For the CDR3, the DNA is TGTGCCAGCAGCTTAAACGGGAGGGCCACAGATACGCAGTATTTT.

The chain combines TRBV5-4 with TRBJ2-6; 9 bases line up with TRBD2. Losses at the gene ends were 4 bases for V and 2 bases for J; bases not matched to a gene: 10. The CDR3 spans 18 residues. Germline CDR1 reads SGHNT; CDR2 reads YYREEE (reference sequence). The CDR3 bases are TGTGCCAGCAGCCAACGGGGGAGCGGGAGGCCTGGGGCCAACGTCCTGACTTTC. It specifies CASSQRGSGRPGANVLTF. Full variable domain (outside the CDR3, taken from reference TRBV5-4 and TRBJ2-6): ETGVTQSPTHLIKTRGQQVTLRCSSQSGHNTVSWYQQALGQGPQFIFQYYREEENGRGNFPPRFSGLQFPNYSSELNVNALELDDSALYLCASSQRGSGRPGANVLTFGAGSRLTVL.

CDR3 in DNA: TGTGCCAGCAGTTCTCCGAGTAGCGGGAAAACTCACATTCAGTACTTC. This sequence encodes CASSSPSSGKTHIQYF. V and J are TRBV27 and TRBJ2-4; 8 bases are a match to TRBD2. With 4 bases clipped from V and 8 bases from J, the junction kept 13 bases outside the gene matches. Germline assignment: CDR1 MNHEY and CDR2 SMNVEV (reference sequence). The CDR3 length is 16 residues.